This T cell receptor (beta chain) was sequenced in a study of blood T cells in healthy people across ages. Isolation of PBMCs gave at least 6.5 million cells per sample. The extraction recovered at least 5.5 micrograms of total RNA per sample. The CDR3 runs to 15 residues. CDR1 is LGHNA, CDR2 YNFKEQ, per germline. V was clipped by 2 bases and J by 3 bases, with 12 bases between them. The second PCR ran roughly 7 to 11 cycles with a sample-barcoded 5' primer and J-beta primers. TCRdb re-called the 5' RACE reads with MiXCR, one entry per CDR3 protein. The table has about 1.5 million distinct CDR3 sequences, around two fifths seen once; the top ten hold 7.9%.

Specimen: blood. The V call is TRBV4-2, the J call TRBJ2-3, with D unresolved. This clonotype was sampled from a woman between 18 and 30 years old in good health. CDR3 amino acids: CASSQRITGTDTQYF. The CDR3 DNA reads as TGTGCCAGCAGCCAAAGGATAACTGGGACAGATACGCAGTATTTT.